Listed here are 24 T cell receptor beta chains from one sample, sequenced in a study of post-analysis software for immune sequencing data. General study findings and limits: Five or six TRBV segments, TRBV5-6, TRBV5-1 and TRBV20-1 among them, were found more frequent in patients than controls.

Unique molecular identifiers tagged the TCR beta cDNA libraries. A single record per CDR3 protein comes from TCRdb applying MiXCR to the PCR reads. The profile shows hundreds of thousands of distinct CDR3 sequences, roughly 45% of them singletons. The antigens these receptors bind are not known. The sample comprised blood. These receptors were obtained from a girl aged 5-17 years with multiple sclerosis.

The chain joins TRBV7-9 to TRBJ2-7; D perhaps matches TRBD1 (5 bases). Germline CDR1 and CDR2: SEHNR and FQNEAQ (reference sequence). V was pared by 1 base and J by 0 bases, with 10 bases between. The CDR3 covers 15 residues. The CDR3 DNA is TGTGCCAGCAGCTTAGTGGCCACAGGCTCCTACGAGCAGTACTTC. The encoded protein is CASSLVATGSYEQYF.

Only a few counts were recorded for this clonotype. The V gene is TRBV25-1, the J gene TRBJ1-5; unclear D gene. Germline V gene lookup returns CDR1 MGHDK and CDR2 SYGVNS. CDR3 length: 15 amino acids. V dropped 0 bases and J dropped 0 bases, with 6 bases sitting between them. The CDR3 coding sequence is TGTGCCAGCAGTGAATATGGGAGTAGCAATCAGCCCCAGCATTTT. This sequence encodes CASSEYGSSNQPQHF.

The chain has TRBV15 and TRBJ1-4; no clear D. Germline V gene data show CDR1 as LNHNV and CDR2 as YYDKDF (reference sequence). The CDR3 is 13 residues long. Trimming stripped 0 bases from V and 8 bases from J, with 7 bases between. The CDR3 protein is CATSREVREKLFF. In DNA, the CDR3 is TGTGCCACCAGCAGAGAAGTAAGGGAAAAACTGTTTTTT.

The rearrangement uses TRBV20-1 and TRBJ2-6, with unresolved D. V was clipped by 6 bases and J by 4 bases, with 10 bases between them. CDR3 length: 13 amino acids. The germline gives CDR1 DFQATT, CDR2 SNEGSKA (reference sequence). The CDR3 nucleotides read TGCAGTGCGGGTTCGGAGGGGGCCAACGTCCTGACTTTC. Protein: CSAGSEGANVLTF.

The chain employs TRBV30 and TRBJ1-5; D is undetermined. The CDR3 extends over 15 amino acids. V was shortened by 2 bases and J by 0 bases, with 11 bases between the two germline ends. Germline assignment: CDR1 GTSNPN and CDR2 SVGIG (reference sequence). The CDR3 bases are TGTGCCTGGAGTATGGACGGCTATAGCAATCAGCCCCAGCATTTT. Its protein is CAWSMDGYSNQPQHF.

This clonotype was seen a few times. The J gene is TRBJ2-3, the V gene TRBV30; 14 bases match TRBD2. The CDR3 contains 17 residues. J gave up 3 bases and V 3 bases, and 8 bases lay outside the gene matches. Germline CDR1 reads GTSNPN; CDR2 reads SVGIG (reference sequence). The CDR3, as DNA: TGTGCCTGGAGGCTTCCGGGACTAGCGGGAGAGACAGATACGCAGTATTTT. It yields the protein CAWRLPGLAGETDTQYF.

This clonotype came up a few times. The V call is TRBV29-1, the J call TRBJ2-7; D remains unclear. The CDR3 sequence is 12 residues long. Germline V gene sequence: CDR1 SQVTM, CDR2 ANQGSEA. V was pared by 4 bases and J by 2 bases, with 9 bases between. This chain's CDR3 is CSVAMSPYEQYF. In DNA form, the CDR3 reads TGCAGCGTTGCAATGAGTCCCTACGAGCAGTACTTC.

This chain joins TRBV20-1 and TRBJ2-1; D perhaps matches TRBD2 (6 bases). CDR1 and CDR2 from the germline V gene are DFQATT and SNEGSKA (reference sequence). V lost 1 base and J 5 bases, leaving 21 bases between the germline ends. CDR3 length: 17 residues. CDR3 nucleotide sequence: TGCAGTGCTAGAGTAGGCAATGCCGGGAGCGGCCACAATGAGCAGTTCTTC. Translating gives CSARVGNAGSGHNEQFF.

The J gene is TRBJ1-1, the V gene TRBV11-2; tentative D call: TRBD1 (6 bases). Germline V gene lookup returns CDR1 SGHAT and CDR2 FQNNGV. V gave up 7 bases and J gave up 3 bases, with 21 bases separating them. The CDR3 is 16 residues long. The CDR3 loop is CASTQGQGTKDTEAFF. CDR3 DNA sequence: TGTGCCAGCACTCAGGGGCAGGGAACGAAGGACACTGAAGCTTTCTTT. The full variable domain, with the rest looked up from reference TRBV11-2 and TRBJ1-1, is EAGVAQSPRYKIIEKRQSVAFWCNPISGHATLYWYQQILGQGPKLLIQFQNNGVVDDSQLPKDRFSAERLKGVDSTLKIQPAKLEDSAVYLCASTQGQGTKDTEAFFGQGTRLTVV.

Only a few counts were recorded for this clonotype. This chain uses TRBV9 with TRBJ2-5; tentatively, D is TRBD2 (6 bases). Germline V gives CDR1 SGDLS, CDR2 YYNGEE. The CDR3 loop spans 14 amino acids. The V end lost 4 bases, the J end lost 8 bases, and 18 bases lay between the germline ends. This CDR3 reads CASSPLTGLGTQYF. CDR3 DNA sequence: TGTGCCAGCAGCCCTTTGACGGGACTCGGAACCCAGTACTTC.

The J gene is TRBJ2-1, the V gene TRBV3-1; 9 bases align to TRBD2. TRBJ2-7 matches the DNA end more closely, so the J call is doubtful. This CDR3 comprises 15 residues. Looked up from germline, CDR1 is LGHDT and CDR2 is YNNKEL (reference sequence). DNA for the CDR3: TGTGCCAGCAGCCCTGGACTAGCGCCCTCCTACGAGCAGTACTTC. Residues: CASSPGLAPSYEQYF.

This clonotype came up a few times. J is TRBJ2-5 and V is TRBV27; D unclear. Germline V gene lookup returns CDR1 MNHEY and CDR2 SMNVEV (reference sequence). Trimming stripped 3 bases from V and 4 bases from J, with 9 bases between. This CDR3 is built from 13 residues. The CDR3: CASSFSLGETQYF. CDR3 in DNA: TGTGCCAGCAGTTTCTCCCTAGGAGAGACCCAGTACTTC.

In its sample, this clonotype was seen a few times. The chain carries TRBV5-1 and TRBJ1-1, with D possibly TRBD1 on 5 matching bases. The CDR3 totals 13 residues. The V end lost 4 bases, the J end lost 4 bases, and 11 bases lay between the germline ends. The germline V gene has CDR1 SGHRS and CDR2 YFSETQ. The CDR3 spells CASSAPGTTEAFF. DNA of the CDR3: TGCGCCAGCAGCGCCCCCGGGACCACTGAAGCTTTCTTT.

The chain couples TRBV29-1 to TRBJ2-1, with D hard to call. CDR1 and CDR2 (germline): SQVTM, ANQGSEA. V lost 1 base to trimming and J lost 1 base, with 14 bases between them. This CDR3 has 16 residues. CDR3 coding DNA: TGCAGCGTTGAAGGCATTCGGGCGGTATCCTACAATGAGCAGTTCTTC. Translation gives CSVEGIRAVSYNEQFF.

This clonotype has ten or more counts. The genes are TRBV28 and TRBJ1-6; D not certain. The CDR3 totals 14 residues. V lost 6 bases and J lost 4, with 10 bases in between. Germline V lookup: CDR1 MDHEN, CDR2 SYDVKM. The CDR3 protein is CASSLLSYNSPLHF. The CDR3 DNA follows: TGTGCCAGCAGCCTGCTGAGTTATAATTCACCCCTCCACTTT.

In its sample, this clonotype was seen once. V usage is TRBV28 and J usage is TRBJ2-7; D is perhaps TRBD1 or TRBD2 (7 bases each). The end of the DNA fits TRBJ2-5 better, so the J call may be wrong. CDR3 length: 14 residues. From germline, CDR1 is MDHEN and CDR2 SYDVKM. For the CDR3, the DNA is TGTGCCAGCAGGTTACAGGGGAGGGTGGAGACCCAGTACTTC. This sequence encodes CASRLQGRVETQYF.

This chain uses TRBV2 with TRBJ2-7, with D perhaps matching TRBD1 (7 bases). In germline, CDR1 is SNHLY, CDR2 FYNNEI. CDR3 length: 15 residues. The germline V and J ends were trimmed by 5 bases and 0 bases, with 14 bases remaining between them. The CDR3 region has the DNA TGTGCCAGCAGTCGGCAGGGGGGAGTCTCCTACGAGCAGTACTTC. This translates into CASSRQGGVSYEQYF.

This clonotype was found many times. The chain is built from TRBV29-1 and TRBJ2-7; D is undetermined. Germline CDR1 and CDR2: SQVTM and ANQGSEA. The V gene lost 4 bases and the J gene lost 2 bases, with 15 bases spanning the gap. There are 14 residues in the CDR3. The chain's CDR3 is CSVAQDGYTYEQYF. In DNA, the CDR3 is TGCAGCGTTGCCCAGGATGGCTACACCTACGAGCAGTACTTC.

This clonotype showed up just a few times. CDR3 sequence reads: CASSLVSASYNEQFF. The CDR3 DNA is TGTGCCAGCAGCTTAGTAAGCGCGTCCTACAATGAGCAGTTCTTC. This sequence joins TRBV7-3 and TRBJ2-1; D remains unclear. The CDR3 totals 15 residues. CDR1 SGHTA and CDR2 FQGTGA come from the germline V gene. The ends were cut back, 2 bases at V and 1 base at J, with 9 bases in the middle.

In this sample, this clonotype turned up a few times. The rearrangement links TRBV3-1 to TRBJ2-5, with 8 bases fitting TRBD2. CDR3 size: 21 residues. The trim removed 0 bases at V and 1 base at J, leaving 19 bases unmatched. CDR1 is LGHDT, CDR2 YNNKEL, per germline (reference sequence). CDR3 in amino acids: CASSQDLGREELGVFQETQYF. The CDR3 nucleotides are TGTGCCAGCAGCCAAGATTTAGGGCGGGAGGAACTAGGGGTCTTCCAAGAGACCCAGTACTTC.

This chain uses TRBV5-1 with TRBJ2-1; perhaps TRBD2 as D (6 bases). Trimming removed 0 bases at V and 8 bases at J, with 18 bases between. The CDR3 covers 16 residues. Germline V gene sequence: CDR1 SGHRS, CDR2 YFSETQ. The CDR3 nucleotides read TGCGCCAGCAGCTTGGCACCGGGACGGGGGTTCGATGAGCAGTTCTTC. It translates to CASSLAPGRGFDEQFF.

The CDR3 nucleotides are TGTGCCAGCAGCCCCCAGCGGGGCGTCGAGCAGTACTTC. It specifies CASSPQRGVEQYF. J is TRBJ2-5 and V is TRBV7-9; 7 nucleotides line up with TRBD2. The J call may not be correct, given that the DNA end is closer to TRBJ2-7. The length of the CDR3 is 13 residues. Germline-derived CDR1 and CDR2 are SEHNR and FQNEAQ (reference sequence).

This clonotype has more than one count but fewer than ten. Here the CDR3 DNA reads TGTGCCAGCAGCTACGGACTAGCGGGCGGGGAGCTGTTTTTT. Translated, it gives CASSYGLAGGELFF. The chain has TRBV7-2 and TRBJ2-2, with TRBD2 identical over 11 bases. Germline lookup yields CDR1 SGHTA and CDR2 FQGNSA. The junction had 2 bases not matched to a gene; V was cut back by 4 bases and J by 7 bases. The CDR3 has 14 amino acids.

This clonotype has only a few counts. The chain couples TRBV5-1 to TRBJ1-1, with D hard to call. CDR1 and CDR2 (germline): SGHRS, YFSETQ. Trimming cost V 0 bases and J 0 bases, with 6 bases left between them. The CDR3 is 14 amino acids. DNA for the CDR3: TGCGCCAGCAGCTTGGCGGAGGTGAACACTGAAGCTTTCTTT. It codes for CASSLAEVNTEAFF.